This T cell receptor beta chain was obtained from a study of T cell responses to AZD1222 COVID-19 vaccine. Comment on this clone: The antigen is not known. The junction and the germline gene differ at one end; a read error may be behind it.

Germline CDR1 and CDR2: SGHTA and FQGNSA. CDR3 length: 16 amino acids. Generated by immunoSEQ multiplex PCR, the TCRdb table keeps only in-frame clones and is missing some. The sample shows 110,000 to 150,000 clones, 92% of them seen only once. Study-level findings and limits: The donor cohort was predominantly white British with a female majority, and clonal diversity may have been underestimated.

J is TRBJ1-2 and V is TRBV7-2; a weak D match, TRBD1 (5 bases). This specimen was peripheral blood, taken 28 days after the second AZD1222 dose. The clonotype originates from an adult who received the AZD1222 COVID-19 vaccine. The CDR3 is CASSLGIGTGAYGYTF. The DNA for the CDR3 is TGTGCCAGCAGCTTAGGCATCGGAACAGGAGCCTATGGCTATACCTTC.